This TCR beta chain stems from a study of blood T cell repertoires in COVID-19. The repertoire was sequenced with immunoSEQ multiplex PCR; TCRdb's copy has only in-frame clones and lacks some. The table includes around 200,000 clones, 85% to 90% detected once. This study enrolled people aged roughly 18 to 89 from around 26 US geographic areas. V shed 3 bases and J 1 base; nucleotides not matched to a gene: 5. The CDR3 consists of 17 residues. Germline assignment: CDR1 SGHTA and CDR2 FQGNSA. The sample was PBMCs or T cells enriched from blood (not recorded which). The receptor was derived from a man aged 30 to 39 who had recovered from COVID-19. The gene calls are TRBV7-2 and TRBJ2-5; 13 bases map to TRBD2. The CDR3 nucleotides read TGTGCCAGCAGCTTGAGGACTAGCGGGAGATCCCAAGAGACCCAGTACTTC. This gives the protein CASSLRTSGRSQETQYF.